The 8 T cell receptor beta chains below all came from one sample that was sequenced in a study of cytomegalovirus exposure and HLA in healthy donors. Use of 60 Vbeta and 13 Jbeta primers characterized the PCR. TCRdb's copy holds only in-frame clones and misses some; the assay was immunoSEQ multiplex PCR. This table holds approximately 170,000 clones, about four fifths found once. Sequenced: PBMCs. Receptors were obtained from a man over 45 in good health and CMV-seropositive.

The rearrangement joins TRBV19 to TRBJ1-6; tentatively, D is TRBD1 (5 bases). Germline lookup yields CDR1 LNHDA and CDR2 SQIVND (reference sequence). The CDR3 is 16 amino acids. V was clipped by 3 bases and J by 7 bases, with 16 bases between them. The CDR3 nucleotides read TGTGCCAGTAGTATCGTGGCGGGACGGGACAATTCACCCCTCCACTTT. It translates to CASSIVAGRDNSPLHF.

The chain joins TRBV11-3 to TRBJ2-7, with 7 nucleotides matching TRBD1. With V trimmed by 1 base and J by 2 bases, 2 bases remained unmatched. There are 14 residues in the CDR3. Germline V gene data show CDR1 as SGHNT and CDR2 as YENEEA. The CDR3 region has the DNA TGTGCCAGCAGCTTAGGACAGGGCGCCTACGAGCAGTACTTC. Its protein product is CASSLGQGAYEQYF.

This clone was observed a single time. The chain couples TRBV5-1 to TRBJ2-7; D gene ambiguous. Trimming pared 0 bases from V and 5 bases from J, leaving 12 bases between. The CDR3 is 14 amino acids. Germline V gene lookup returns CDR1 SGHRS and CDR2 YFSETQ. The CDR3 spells CASSLGSVAHEQYF. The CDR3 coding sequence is TGCGCCAGCAGCTTGGGATCCGTAGCCCACGAGCAGTACTTC. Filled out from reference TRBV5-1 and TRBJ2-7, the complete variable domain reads KAGVTQTPRYLIKTRGQQVTLSCSPISGHRSVSWYQQTPGQGLQFLFEYFSETQRNKGNFPGRFSGRQFSNSRSEMNVSTLELGDSALYLCASSLGSVAHEQYFGPGTRLTVT.

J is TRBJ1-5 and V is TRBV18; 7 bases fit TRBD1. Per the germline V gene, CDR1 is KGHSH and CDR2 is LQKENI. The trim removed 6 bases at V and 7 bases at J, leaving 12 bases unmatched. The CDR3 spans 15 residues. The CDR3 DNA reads TGTGCCAGCTCGCCGGACAGGTCGTTGGTACAGCCCCAGCATTTT. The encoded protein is CASSPDRSLVQPQHF.

The CDR3, as DNA: TGTGCCAGCAGTGAAACGGGCCCGACAGGTCGGCTGTTTTTT. Translation: CASSETGPTGRLFF. This sequence joins TRBV2 and TRBJ2-2, with D possibly TRBD1 on 6 matching bases. V lost 2 bases, J lost 13 bases, and 17 bases lay in between. The CDR3 is made up of 14 amino acids. The germline CDR1 and CDR2 sequences are SNHLY and FYNNEI.

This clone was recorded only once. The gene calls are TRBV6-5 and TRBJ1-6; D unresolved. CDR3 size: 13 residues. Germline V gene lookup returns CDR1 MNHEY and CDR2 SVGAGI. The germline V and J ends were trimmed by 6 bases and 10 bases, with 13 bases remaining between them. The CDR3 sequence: CASRSVGVSPLHF. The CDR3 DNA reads TGTGCCAGCAGATCAGTGGGAGTGTCACCCCTCCACTTT.

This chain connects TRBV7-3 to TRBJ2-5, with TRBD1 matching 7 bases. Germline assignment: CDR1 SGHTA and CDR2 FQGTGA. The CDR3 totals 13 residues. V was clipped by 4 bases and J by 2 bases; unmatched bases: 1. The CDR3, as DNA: TGTGCCAGCAGCTCGACAGGGCAAGAGACCCAGTACTTC. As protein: CASSSTGQETQYF.

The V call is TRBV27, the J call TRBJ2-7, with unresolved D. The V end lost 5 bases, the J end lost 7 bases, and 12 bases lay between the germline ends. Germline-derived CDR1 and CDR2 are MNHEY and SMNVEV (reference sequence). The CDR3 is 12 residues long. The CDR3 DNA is TGTGCCAGCAGTCCACACCTCGGGGAGCAGTACTTC. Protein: CASSPHLGEQYF.